This T cell receptor beta chain was sequenced in a study of blood T cells in healthy people across ages. About the study: About one barcoded beta molecule per two T cells was captured by template switching.

The V end lost 8 bases, the J end lost 8 bases, and 12 bases lay between the germline ends. The CDR3 covers 12 residues. In regard to this clonotype: The antigen is unknown.

No fewer than 6 million PBMCs went into each sample. Study-wide results and limits: Naive T cell percentage showed a strong correlation with TCR beta diversity. While age rose, TCR beta diversity per million T cells dropped in a roughly linear way.

A J-beta primer mix and a sample-barcoded 5' primer were used in a second PCR of roughly 7 to 12 cycles. TCRdb passed the 5' RACE reads through MiXCR, listing each CDR3 protein once. Among 800,000 to 950,000 distinct CDR3 sequences listed, around 34% were seen once. The material sequenced was blood. The rearrangement links TRBV12-3 or TRBV12-4 to TRBJ2-2; no reliable D call. The clonotype was recovered from a man in his late teens or twenties in good health. CDR3 loop: CASGSGLGELFF. DNA for the CDR3: TGTGCCAGCGGCTCCGGGTTGGGGGAGCTGTTTTTT.